This passage covers 20 T cell receptor beta chains from one sample sequenced in a study of T cell repertoires in cytomegalovirus infection. TCRdb fed the reads into MiXCR, producing one record per CDR3 protein. The top ten hold 4.3% of the sample, which has about 320,000 distinct CDR3 sequences, more than 9% seen once. The sample comprised PBMCs. These TCRs come from a human donor in good health (CMV status not recorded). Some clones in this sample may be carry-over from other donors' samples.

There are a few counts of this clonotype. The chain joins TRBV2 to TRBJ1-3, with D unclear. Germline V gene data show CDR1 as SNHLY and CDR2 as FYNNEI. The CDR3 length is 13 residues. V was trimmed by 6 bases and J by 0 bases, leaving 6 bases between them. The CDR3 protein is CASRVDSGNTIYF. DNA for the CDR3: TGTGCCAGCAGAGTAGACTCTGGAAACACCATATATTTT.

In this sample, this clonotype turned up many times. This chain connects TRBV4-3 to TRBJ1-5; a possible D gene is TRBD1 (5 bases). Germline V lookup: CDR1 LGHNA, CDR2 YSLEER. The CDR3 length is 14 residues. Trimming shortened V by 1 base and J by 7 bases, and 11 bases separated the two germline ends. The DNA for the CDR3 is TGCGCCAGCAGCCAAGGCAGGGTCGAGCAGCCCCAGCATTTT. This codes for CASSQGRVEQPQHF.

This clonotype was detected a few times. The genes are TRBV27 and TRBJ2-3, with 10 bases identical to TRBD2. The CDR3 is 14 amino acids. V lost 6 bases and J lost 7; bases outside the gene matches: 7. The germline V gene encodes CDR1 MNHEY and CDR2 SMNVEV (reference sequence). CDR3 DNA sequence: TGTGCCAGCAGGCAGCGGACTAGCGGCCATACGCAGTATTTT. Its translation is CASRQRTSGHTQYF.

In its sample, this clonotype was seen a few times. The V gene is TRBV7-9, the J gene TRBJ1-1; TRBD1 might be the D (6 bases). The ends were cut back, 6 bases at V and 2 bases at J, with 16 bases in the middle. The CDR3 runs to 15 residues. Germline-derived CDR1 and CDR2 are SEHNR and FQNEAQ (reference sequence). CDR3 loop: CASSHMTGANTEAFF. The CDR3 region has the DNA TGTGCCAGCAGTCACATGACAGGTGCAAACACTGAAGCTTTCTTT.

This clonotype was detected only a few times. The chain uses TRBV7-3 and TRBJ2-1; TRBD2 matches 14 bases. Trimming removed 2 bases from V and 15 bases from J; junction bases left unmatched: 18. The germline CDR1 and CDR2 sequences are SGHTA and FQGTGA. The CDR3 is made up of 18 amino acids. The CDR3 reads CASSLVLGTSGSSPPLFF. As DNA, the CDR3 is TGTGCCAGCAGCTTAGTCCTCGGGACTAGCGGGAGTTCGCCCCCCCTGTTCTTC.

This clonotype was detected a few times. The chain couples TRBV20-1 to TRBJ2-3; D is undetermined. With 5 bases removed from V and 8 bases from J, the gap between germline ends came to 14 bases. The CDR3 is 12 residues long. Germline V CDR1 and CDR2: DFQATT, SNEGSKA (reference sequence). CDR3 sequence reads: CSAFYYSGTQYF. The CDR3 region has the DNA TGCAGTGCTTTCTACTATAGTGGTACGCAGTATTTT.

This clonotype has a count of ten or more. The V call is TRBV6-5, the J call TRBJ2-3; D tentatively reads TRBD1 or TRBD2 (6 bases each). This CDR3 contains 15 residues. The germline gives CDR1 MNHEY, CDR2 SVGAGI. The V end was cut by 2 bases, the J end by 4 bases, with 13 bases between. The CDR3 DNA is TGTGCCAGCAGTTACGGTGGGGGGCCGCCAGATACGCAGTATTTT. It translates to CASSYGGGPPDTQYF.

This clonotype was observed a few times. The V call is TRBV29-1, the J call TRBJ1-2; maybe TRBD1 (6 bases). This CDR3 is 11 amino acids long. Trimming took 4 bases from V and 12 from J, leaving 15 bases between them. In germline, CDR1 is SQVTM, CDR2 ANQGSEA. CDR3 coding DNA: TGCAGCGTTGGAAGGGGGGGTGTCGACACCTTC. Translating it yields CSVGRGGVDTF.

This clonotype was seen more than once but under ten times. V is TRBV6-6 and J is TRBJ2-7, with 7 bases lining up with TRBD1. V shed 4 bases and J 1 base; nucleotides not matched to a gene: 16. The CDR3 has 18 residues. The germline V gene encodes CDR1 MNHNY and CDR2 SVGAGI (reference sequence). The chain's CDR3 is CASSWTETGARSSYEQYF. The CDR3 bases are TGTGCCAGCAGTTGGACCGAAACAGGGGCCCGATCTTCCTACGAGCAGTACTTC.

This clonotype was detected once. The chain couples TRBV20-1 to TRBJ1-3; a possible D gene is TRBD1 (5 bases). V gave up 5 bases and J gave up 4 bases, with 18 bases separating them. This CDR3 is built from 15 residues. Germline-derived CDR1 and CDR2 are DFQATT and SNEGSKA (reference sequence). The CDR3 loop is CSASTTGTGGNTIYF. The CDR3, as DNA: TGCAGTGCTTCAACGACCGGGACGGGGGGAAACACCATATATTTT.

This clonotype was counted a few times. The genes are TRBV4-3 and TRBJ2-1; 7 positions match TRBD2. This CDR3 has 15 amino acids. Germline values: CDR1 LGHNA, CDR2 YSLEER. Trimming removed 3 bases from V and 6 bases from J; junction bases left unmatched: 8. The chain's CDR3 is CASSQGDKRGNEQFF. DNA for the CDR3: TGCGCCAGCAGCCAGGGAGATAAGCGGGGCAATGAGCAGTTCTTC.

This clonotype was picked up many times. V is TRBV4-3 and J is TRBJ2-3, with D possibly being TRBD1 (6 bases). Trimming removed 5 bases from V and 4 bases from J, with 16 bases in between. CDR3 size: 15 residues. Per germline, CDR1 LGHNA and CDR2 YSLEER. CDR3 in amino acids: CASSGQLSRADTQYF. CDR3 DNA: TGCGCCAGCAGCGGACAGTTATCGAGGGCAGATACGCAGTATTTT.

This clonotype has more than one count but fewer than ten. This chain links TRBV5-4 with TRBJ2-2; TRBD1 aligns across 7 bases. V was clipped by 1 base and J by 6 bases; unmatched bases: 6. In germline, CDR1 is SGHNT, CDR2 YYREEE (reference sequence). This CDR3 region has 15 residues. This CDR3 reads CASSLSPGGPGELFF. The CDR3 nucleotides are TGTGCCAGCAGCTTGTCCCCAGGGGGTCCCGGGGAGCTGTTTTTT.

This clonotype appeared many times. The chain joins TRBV2 to TRBJ2-6; no firm D call. The length of the CDR3 is 19 residues. Trimming took off 6 bases at V and 2 bases at J, with 23 bases between the two ends. Germline V gene lookup returns CDR1 SNHLY and CDR2 FYNNEI. The CDR3 DNA is TGTGCCAGCAGGGGGTCTAGACTTAATCCCCTGCCTGGGGCCAACGTCCTGACTTTC. Encoded protein: CASRGSRLNPLPGANVLTF.

This clonotype has a count of ten or more. The chain joins TRBV7-2 to TRBJ1-2; 10 bases line up with TRBD1. The germline V gene encodes CDR1 SGHTA and CDR2 FQGNSA. V dropped 3 bases and J dropped 7; count of bases not matched to a gene: 5. This CDR3 is 14 amino acids long. This CDR3 reads CASSFAGTGVGYTF. The CDR3 DNA reads as TGTGCCAGCAGCTTCGCCGGGACAGGGGTTGGCTACACCTTC.

This clonotype turned up a few times. The V call is TRBV4-3, the J call TRBJ2-7, with TRBD2 matching over 10 bases. Germline assignment: CDR1 LGHNA and CDR2 YSLEER. This CDR3 has 14 amino acids. The J segment lost 5 bases and the V segment lost 1 base, leaving 2 bases of the junction unmatched. CDR3 region: CASSQASGRNEQYF. In DNA, the CDR3 is TGCGCCAGCAGCCAAGCTAGCGGGAGAAACGAGCAGTACTTC.

This clonotype was counted ten times or more. The genes are TRBV2 and TRBJ2-5; TRBD1 agrees at 7 bases. CDR1 and CDR2 from the germline V gene are SNHLY and FYNNEI. The CDR3 sequence is 13 residues long. V lost 2 bases to trimming and J lost 6 bases; unmatched junction nucleotides: 3. CDR3: CASSETGAKTQYF. The CDR3 region has the DNA TGTGCCAGCAGTGAAACAGGGGCGAAGACCCAGTACTTC.

V gene TRBV7-2 combines with J gene TRBJ2-5; 10 bases are a match to TRBD2. This CDR3 is built from 16 residues. Germline CDR1 reads SGHTA; CDR2 reads FQGNSA. Trimming removed 3 bases from V and 9 bases from J; junction bases left unmatched: 13. The CDR3 sequence: CASSLASGGLRGAQYF. CDR3 bases: TGTGCCAGCAGCTTGGCTAGCGGGGGCCTCAGGGGGGCCCAGTACTTC.

The chain is built from TRBV5-4 and TRBJ1-4, with no clear D. V lost 2 bases and J 7 bases, leaving 12 bases between the germline ends. The CDR3 spans 14 residues. Germline V CDR1 and CDR2: SGHNT, YYREEE (reference sequence). The CDR3 DNA reads TGTGCCAGCAGCTTCGGAGCCGTTGGTGAAAAACTGTTTTTT. Translation gives CASSFGAVGEKLFF.

Many counts were recorded for this clonotype. V usage is TRBV7-8 and J usage is TRBJ1-1; TRBD1 aligns across 11 bases. This CDR3 is built from 20 residues. The ends lost 1 base at V and 4 bases at J; junction bases unmatched: 17. Germline CDR1 reads SGHVS; CDR2 reads FQNEAQ. CDR3 region: CASSLGLVQDRGLRSTEAFF. The CDR3 DNA is TGTGCCAGCAGCTTAGGTTTGGTGCAGGACAGGGGGCTTCGGAGCACTGAAGCTTTCTTT.